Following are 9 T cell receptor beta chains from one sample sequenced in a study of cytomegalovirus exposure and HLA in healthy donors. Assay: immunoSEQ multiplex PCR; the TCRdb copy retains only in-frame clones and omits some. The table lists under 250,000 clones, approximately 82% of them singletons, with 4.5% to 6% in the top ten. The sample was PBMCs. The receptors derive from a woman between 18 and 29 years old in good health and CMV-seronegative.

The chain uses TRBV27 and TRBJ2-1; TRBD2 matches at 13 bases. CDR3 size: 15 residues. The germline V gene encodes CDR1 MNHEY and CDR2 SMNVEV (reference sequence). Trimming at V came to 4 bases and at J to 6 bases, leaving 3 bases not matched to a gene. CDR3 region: CASSSGLAGSNEQFF. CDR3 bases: TGTGCCAGCAGTTCGGGACTAGCGGGAAGCAATGAGCAGTTCTTC.

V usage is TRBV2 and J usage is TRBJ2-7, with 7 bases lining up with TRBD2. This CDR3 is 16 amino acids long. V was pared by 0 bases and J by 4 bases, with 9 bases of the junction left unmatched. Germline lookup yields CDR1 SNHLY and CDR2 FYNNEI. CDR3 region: CASSEALRLAAYEQYF. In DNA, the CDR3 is TGTGCCAGCAGTGAAGCGCTTCGACTAGCCGCGTACGAGCAGTACTTC.

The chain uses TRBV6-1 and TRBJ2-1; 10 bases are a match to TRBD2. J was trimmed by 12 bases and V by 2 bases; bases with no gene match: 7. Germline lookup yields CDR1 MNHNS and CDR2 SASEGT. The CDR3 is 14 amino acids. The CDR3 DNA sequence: TGTGCCAGCAGTGAAACTATAGCGGGAGGACCGCAGTTCTTC. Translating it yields CASSETIAGGPQFF.

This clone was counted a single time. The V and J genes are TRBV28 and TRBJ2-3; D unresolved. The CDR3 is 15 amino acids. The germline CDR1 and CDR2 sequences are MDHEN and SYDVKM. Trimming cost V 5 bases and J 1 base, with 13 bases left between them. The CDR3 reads CASSRPPARTDTQYF. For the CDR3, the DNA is TGTGCCAGCAGTCGACCCCCCGCTCGCACAGATACGCAGTATTTT. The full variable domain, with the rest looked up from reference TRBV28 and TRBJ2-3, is DVKVTQSSRYLVKRTGEKVFLECVQDMDHENMFWYRQDPGLGLRLIYFSYDVKMKEKGDIPEGYSVSREKKERFSLILESASTNQTSMYLCASSRPPARTDTQYFGPGTRLTVL.

The CDR3, as DNA: TGTGCCAGCAGTTTTTTTATTCGGCGAAATCAGCCCCAGCATTTT. Its translation: CASSFFIRRNQPQHF. The gene calls are TRBV28 and TRBJ1-5; no definite D call. V shed 3 bases and J shed 4 bases, with 13 bases lying between them. Germline-derived CDR1 and CDR2 are MDHEN and SYDVKM. The CDR3 has 15 residues. Filled out from reference TRBV28 and TRBJ1-5, the complete variable domain reads DVKVTQSSRYLVKRTGEKVFLECVQDMDHENMFWYRQDPGLGLRLIYFSYDVKMKEKGDIPEGYSVSREKKERFSLILESASTNQTSMYLCASSFFIRRNQPQHFGDGTRLSIL.

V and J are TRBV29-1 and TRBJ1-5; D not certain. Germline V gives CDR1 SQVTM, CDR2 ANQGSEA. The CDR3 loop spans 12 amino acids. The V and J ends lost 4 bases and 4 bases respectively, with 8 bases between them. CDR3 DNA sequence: TGCAGCGTTGGAGAGGGAAATCAGCCCCAGCATTTT. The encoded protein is CSVGEGNQPQHF.

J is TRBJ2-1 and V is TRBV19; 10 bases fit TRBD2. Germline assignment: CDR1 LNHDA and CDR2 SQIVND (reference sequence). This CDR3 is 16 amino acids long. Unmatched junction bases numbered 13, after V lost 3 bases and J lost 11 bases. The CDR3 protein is CASSMGSGTSDLKQFF. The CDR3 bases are TGTGCCAGTAGTATGGGTTCCGGGACTAGCGACCTGAAGCAGTTCTTC.

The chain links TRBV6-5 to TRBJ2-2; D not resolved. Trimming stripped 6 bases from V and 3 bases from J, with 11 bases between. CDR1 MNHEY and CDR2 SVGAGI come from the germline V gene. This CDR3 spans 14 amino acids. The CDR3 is CASRLGPDTGELFF. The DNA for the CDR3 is TGTGCCAGCAGGTTAGGACCGGACACCGGGGAGCTGTTTTTT.

The CDR3: CATSRARRTGKTQYF. The CDR3 nucleotides read TGTGCCACCAGCAGAGCACGACGGACAGGGAAGACCCAGTACTTC. The chain carries TRBV15 and TRBJ2-5; 8 nucleotides align to TRBD1. The J segment lost 6 bases and the V segment lost 1 base, leaving 7 bases of the junction unmatched. Germline values: CDR1 LNHNV, CDR2 YYDKDF (reference sequence). The CDR3 is 15 amino acids.